This T cell receptor (beta chain) was recorded in a study of CXCR3-negative and CXCR3-positive naive CD8 T cells. Study-wide results and limits: Researchers report that CXCR3-positive naive cells carry more hydrophobic TRB CDR3s than CXCR3-negative naive cells.

All TRB cDNA libraries came from 5' RACE performed with UMI labels. TCRdb re-called the 5' RACE reads; every CDR3 protein appears as one record, without DNA. The clone table shows about 150,000 distinct CDR3 sequences, with the ten largest holding approximately 0.51%. CD45RO-CCR7+CD27+CD95- was the phenotype of naive CD8+ T cells. With respect to this clonotype: The antigen remains unidentified.

Germline CDR1 reads SQVTM; CDR2 reads ANQGSEA. CDR3 length: 15 amino acids. V and J are TRBV29-1 and TRBJ2-7. Sequencing used naive CXCR3+ CD8+ T cells from blood. Subset noted: CD45RO-CCR7+CD27+CD95- naive CD8+ T cells expressing CXCR3 (TNR3+). This TCR derives from a human donor in good health. Some clones in this sample may be carry-over from other donors' samples. The CDR3 here is CSVEVRAISSYEQYF.